This paragraph reports one T cell receptor beta chain. The antigen remains unidentified. These data are taken from a study of vaccination effects on CD4 cells after COVID-19. The CDR3 spans 15 residues. Trimming shortened V by 2 bases and J by 3 bases, and 13 bases separated the two germline ends. CDR1 MNHEY and CDR2 SVGEGT come from the germline V gene. Produced via immunoSEQ multiplex PCR; TCRdb's table is partial and in-frame only. This sample has tens of thousands of clones, with 75% to 90% found just once. With the ViraFEST assay, the study expanded antigen-specific CD4+ T cells using viral peptide pools, then sequenced them. Culture proceeded for 10 days, and CD4+ T cells were then isolated. None of these healthy vaccinees had been infected with SARS-CoV-2 before vaccination. Fresh IL-2-containing medium replaced half the medium on days 3 and 7. Points from the study as a whole: Late post-vaccination samples showed marked contraction of infection- and vaccine-induced clones. Healthy vaccinees' vaccine-induced clones included only 1 of 255 that recognized common cold coronaviruses. Convalescent patients in the study were few, and early post-infection timepoints were absent.

The chain joins TRBV6-2 or TRBV6-3 to TRBJ2-5, with D uncertain. The sequenced sample was CD4+ T cells from PBMCs cultured with SARS-CoV-2 spike peptides, obtained before COVID-19 vaccination. The receptor was isolated from a human donor who received a COVID-19 vaccine. The CDR3 protein is CASSYVLAYKETQYF. The CDR3 DNA reads as TGTGCCAGCAGTTACGTCTTGGCCTATAAAGAGACCCAGTACTTC.